This TCR beta chain stems from a study of CD4 and CD8 cells across lung adenocarcinoma regions. Localized lung adenocarcinoma, a non-small cell lung cancer, affected the donors. The germline V gene encodes CDR1 SGHVS and CDR2 FNYEAQ. Trimming cost V 1 base and J 3 bases; bases outside gene matches: 5. The CDR3 is 16 amino acids. A single record per CDR3 protein comes from TCRdb applying MiXCR to the PCR reads. The repertoire has about 5,300 distinct CDR3 sequences, 62% of them found once; the top ten carry 20% to 25%. The sample taken for sequencing was CD4+ T cells from the center of a lung tumor. The rearrangement uses TRBV7-6 and TRBJ2-3; 9 positions agree with TRBD2. The TCR comes from a female donor with lung adenocarcinoma. The CD4 and CD8 labels of this study may be unreliable. CDR3 DNA sequence: TGTGCCAGCAGCTTAGGTGCGGGAGGGAGGACAGATACGCAGTATTTT. Its protein product is CASSLGAGGRTDTQYF.